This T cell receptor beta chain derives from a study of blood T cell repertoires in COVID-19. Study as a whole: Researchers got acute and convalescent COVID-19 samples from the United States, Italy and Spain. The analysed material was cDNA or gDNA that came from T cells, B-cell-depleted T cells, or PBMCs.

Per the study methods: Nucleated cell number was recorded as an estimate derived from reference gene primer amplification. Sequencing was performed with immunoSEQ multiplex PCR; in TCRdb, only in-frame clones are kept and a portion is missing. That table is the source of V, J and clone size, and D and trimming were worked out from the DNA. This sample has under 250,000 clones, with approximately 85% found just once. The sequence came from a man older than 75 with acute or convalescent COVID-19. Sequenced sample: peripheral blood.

This chain's CDR3 is CASSLESGLVVPETQYF. CDR3 nucleotides: TGTGCCAGCAGCTTAGAGTCGGGGTTGGTCGTTCCTGAGACCCAGTACTTC. The chain has TRBV7-2 and TRBJ2-5, with D maybe TRBD2 (5 bases). The CDR3 is 17 residues long. Per germline, CDR1 SGHTA and CDR2 FQGNSA. Between the trimmed V and J ends, which lost 1 base and 5 bases, there was a span of 20 bases. Full variable domain (outside the CDR3, taken from reference TRBV7-2 and TRBJ2-5): GAGVSQSPSNKVTEKGKDVELRCDPISGHTALYWYRQSLGQGLEFLIYFQGNSAPDKSGLPSDRFSAERTGGSVSTLTIQRTQQEDSAVYLCASSLESGLVVPETQYFGPGTRLLVL.